This is a list of T cell receptor beta chains from one sample in a study of blood T cell repertoires in COVID-19. The table came from immunoSEQ multiplex PCR; TCRdb's copy has only in-frame clones and leaves some out. This sample carries roughly 100,000 clones, around 78% of them seen once, and the ten largest clones take more than 5.5%. The sample comprised peripheral blood. The receptors here all came from a man older than 75 with COVID-19, enrolled during active disease. CDR3s include the opening cysteine and the closing phenylalanine or tryptophan. The order of the fields is V gene, J gene, D gene, clone size, CDR3 DNA, CDR3 protein. D genes are given only for firm matches. The size field is filled for only some rows; it gives once, few, many or a size class.

TRBV2	TRBJ1-1	TRBD1	few	TGTGCCAGCAGTGAAGGGACAGGGGCGATGATTGAAGCTTTCTTT	CASSEGTGAMIEAFF
TRBV28	TRBJ1-2	TRBD1	-	TGTGCCAGCAGATGGACAGGGGGCAATTATGGCTACACCTTC	CASRWTGGNYGYTF
TRBV18	TRBJ2-4	TRBD2	-	TGTGCCAGCTCACCACCCGGACTAGCGGGAGCCAAAAACATTCAGTACTTC	CASSPPGLAGAKNIQYF
TRBV4-2	TRBJ2-1	TRBD2	-	TGTGCCAGCAGCCAAGACGCAGCGGGGAGGGATGAGCAGTTCTTC	CASSQDAAGRDEQFF
TRBV29-1	TRBJ1-5	-	-	TGCAGCGTTGAAGAGGGGGGTGGTCAGCCCCAGCATTTT	CSVEEGGGQPQHF
TRBV29-1	TRBJ1-1	TRBD1	few	TGCAGCGGGGGACAGGAGAACACTGAAGCTTTCTTT	CSGGQENTEAFF
TRBV5-1	TRBJ2-7	-	-	TGCGCCAGCAGCTTTATTGGCAGGGGCGGCTACGAGCAGTACTTC	CASSFIGRGGYEQYF
TRBV18	TRBJ1-1	TRBD1	-	TGTGCCAGCTCCCAATCGTGGGACAGGGCTGGCACTGAAGCTTTCTTT	CASSQSWDRAGTEAFF
TRBV5-1	TRBJ2-6	-	-	TGCGCCAGCAGCTTTCAGGATCGTCCTGGGGCCAACGTCCTGACTTTC	CASSFQDRPGANVLTF
TRBV3-1/TRBV3-2	TRBJ1-5	TRBD1	-	TGTGCCAGCAGCCAAGATGGGACAGGGATTTATAGCAATCAGCCCCAGCATTTT	CASSQDGTGIYSNQPQHF
TRBV28	TRBJ2-7	TRBD1	few	TGTGCCAGCAGTTCCTCCGGGACAGGGCTCGGCGAGCAGTACTTC	CASSSSGTGLGEQYF
TRBV5-8	TRBJ2-6	-	-	TGTGCCAGCAGCTTCCACTGGAGCTCTGGGGCCAACGTCCTGACTTTC	CASSFHWSSGANVLTF
TRBV3-1/TRBV3-2	TRBJ2-1	TRBD2	-	TGTGCCAGCAGCTCAGGACTAGCGGGAGTCAATGAGCAGTTCTTC	CASSSGLAGVNEQFF
TRBV5-1	TRBJ2-7	-	-	TGCGCCAGCAGCTGGAACAGTGACAGCTCCTACGAGCAGTACTTC	CASSWNSDSSYEQYF
TRBV3-1/TRBV3-2	TRBJ1-2	TRBD1	-	TGTGCCAGCAGCCAAGGGACAGGAACCTATGGCTACACCTTC	CASSQGTGTYGYTF
TRBV29-1	TRBJ1-2	-	-	TGCAGCGTTGCTACGGGGAGTTTGTATGGCTACACCTTC	CSVATGSLYGYTF
TRBV6-5	TRBJ1-5	TRBD1	-	TGTGCCAGCAGAGGGACAGGGGCGAGCAATCAGCCCCAGCATTTT	CASRGTGASNQPQHF
TRBV28	TRBJ1-1	TRBD1	-	TGTGCCAGCTCGTCAGGGGGACACTCCTACGGGGACACTGAAGCTTTCTTT	CASSSGGHSYGDTEAFF
TRBV7-9	TRBJ2-3	TRBD2	-	TGTGCCAGCAGCTTAGGCTTTGGCGGGAGCAGCACAGATACGCAGTATTTT	CASSLGFGGSSTDTQYF
TRBV30	TRBJ2-7	TRBD1	-	TGTGCCTGGAGGGATGATCCAGGGGGCTCCTCCTACGAGCAGTACTTC	CAWRDDPGGSSYEQYF
TRBV7-9	TRBJ2-1	TRBD1	-	TGTGCCAGCAGCTTACTGGGGGACAGCAGACGGAGTGAGCAGTTCTTC	CASSLLGDSRRSEQFF
TRBV28	TRBJ2-7	-	-	TGTGCCAGCAGTTTACAGGGCCACACCTATGACGAGCAGTACTTC	CASSLQGHTYDEQYF
TRBV11-2	TRBJ2-5	TRBD1	-	TGTGCCAGCAGCCCAGGACAGGGGCTTTCAAAAGAGACCCAGTACTTC	CASSPGQGLSKETQYF
TRBV5-1	TRBJ2-1	-	-	TGCGCCAGCAGCTCGACTAGCCCGAGCAGGGGAGAGCAGTTCTTC	CASSSTSPSRGEQFF
TRBV29-1	TRBJ1-1	-	few	TGCAGCGTTGAAGGGGGCGCGGACACTGAAGCTTTCTTT	CSVEGGADTEAFF
TRBV12-1	TRBJ2-7	-	-	-	CASSFARGSRDYRILTQYF
TRBV7-3	TRBJ1-1	-	once	TGTGCCAGCAGCTTGGAGGGGACGAACACTGAAGCTTTCTTT	CASSLEGTNTEAFF
TRBV28	TRBJ1-1	-	-	TGTGCCAGCAGTTTAGCGGGGAGGAACACTGAAGCTTTCTTT	CASSLAGRNTEAFF
TRBV18	TRBJ2-7	-	-	TGTGCCAGCTCACCAATCCGGGGATCCTACGAGCAGTACTTC	CASSPIRGSYEQYF
TRBV7-9	TRBJ2-2	TRBD2	-	TGTGCCAGCAGCTTAGCTCTAGCGGCGAACACCGGGGAGCTGTTTTTT	CASSLALAANTGELFF
TRBV7-9	TRBJ1-4	-	-	TGTGCCAGCAGCCCGGACATGAGTGGCACTAATGAAAAACTGTTTTTT	CASSPDMSGTNEKLFF
TRBV27	TRBJ2-2	TRBD2	-	TGTGCCAGCAAAACCGCGGGACTAGCGGGAGGGAACACCGGGGAGCTGTTTTTT	CASKTAGLAGGNTGELFF
TRBV12-3/TRBV12-4	TRBJ1-5	-	-	TGTGCCAGCAGTTTTGAGAGGCAGCCCCAGCATTTT	CASSFERQPQHF
TRBV19	TRBJ1-6	TRBD1	-	TGTGCCAGTAGCCGGGGGGACAGGACCAATTCACCCCTCCACTTT	CASSRGDRTNSPLHF
TRBV18	TRBJ1-4	TRBD1	-	TGTGCCAGCTCACCACAGCCGGGACAGGGTAGTGAAAAACTGTTTTTT	CASSPQPGQGSEKLFF
TRBV4-1	TRBJ2-5	-	-	TGCGCCAGCAGCCAACTTCCCGGGTCCCAAGAGACCCAGTACTTC	CASSQLPGSQETQYF
TRBV5-4	TRBJ2-1	TRBD2	-	TGTGCCAGCACCATGACTAGCGGAGGGGGGTCCTACAATGAGCAGTTCTTC	CASTMTSGGGSYNEQFF
TRBV28	TRBJ1-5	TRBD1	-	TGTGCCAGCAGACAGGGGGCTAGTCAGCCCCAGCATTTT	CASRQGASQPQHF
TRBV7-8	TRBJ2-5	-	-	TGTGCCAGCAGCTTAGAGGCGACAGGCCAAGAGACCCAGTACTTC	CASSLEATGQETQYF
TRBV4-1	TRBJ2-3	TRBD2	-	TGCGCCAGCAGCCGGATAGGACTAGCGGGAGAGGGTACGCAGTATTTT	CASSRIGLAGEGTQYF
TRBV7-2	TRBJ2-1	TRBD2	-	TGTGCCAGCAGCCCGCTAGCGGGAGCGTACAATGAGCAGTTCTTC	CASSPLAGAYNEQFF
TRBV28	TRBJ2-7	TRBD1	-	TGTGCCAGCAGTTCATGGGACAGGGCTTCCTACGAGCAGTACTTC	CASSSWDRASYEQYF